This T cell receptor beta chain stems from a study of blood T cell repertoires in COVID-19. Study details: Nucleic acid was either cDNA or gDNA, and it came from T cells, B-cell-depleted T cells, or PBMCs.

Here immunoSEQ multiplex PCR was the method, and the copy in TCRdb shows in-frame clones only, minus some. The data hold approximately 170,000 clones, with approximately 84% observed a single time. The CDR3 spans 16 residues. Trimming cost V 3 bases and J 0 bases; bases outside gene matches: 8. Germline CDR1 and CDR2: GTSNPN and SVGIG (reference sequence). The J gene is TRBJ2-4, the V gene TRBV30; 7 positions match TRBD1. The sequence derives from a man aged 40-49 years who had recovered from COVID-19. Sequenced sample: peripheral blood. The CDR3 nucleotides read TGTGCCTGGAGCAGAGGGACAGCTATAGCCAAAAACATTCAGTACTTC. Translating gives CAWSRGTAIAKNIQYF.